The rows below give T cell receptor beta chains drawn from one sample of a study of identical twins. One entry per CDR3 protein, called by TCRdb with MiXCR from the 5' RACE reads. The data contain approximately 680,000 distinct CDR3 sequences, just over 7% of them singletons. These data are also associated with another study on yellow fever vaccine responses in identical twins.

Input material: PBMCs. The receptor source for this set is a woman between 18 and 30 years old in good health. Each CDR3 is given with its conserved first and last residue. For some rows the clone size is stated as once, few or many, or as a class when expanded; others skip it.

j_gene: TRBJ2-3; v_gene: TRBV27; abundance: few; CDR3aa: CASSLSIPRPDTQYF
j_gene: TRBJ2-3; v_gene: TRBV5-6; abundance: NA; CDR3aa: CASSLGNGFGTDTQYF
j_gene: TRBJ2-1; v_gene: TRBV6-6; abundance: NA; CDR3aa: CASTRISYNEQFF
j_gene: TRBJ2-2; v_gene: TRBV18; abundance: NA; CDR3aa: CASSPPYRGPDTGELFF
j_gene: TRBJ2-5; v_gene: TRBV24-1; abundance: NA; CDR3aa: CATSDISGSETQYF
j_gene: TRBJ2-3; v_gene: TRBV7-2; abundance: NA; CDR3aa: CASSFTGGPDTQYF
j_gene: TRBJ2-1; v_gene: TRBV7-2; abundance: many; CDR3aa: CASSFGGLNNEQFF
j_gene: TRBJ2-7; v_gene: TRBV6-5; abundance: few; CDR3aa: CASSYSRDRGTYEQYF
j_gene: TRBJ2-5; v_gene: TRBV7-9; abundance: many; CDR3aa: CASIDLRKETQYF
j_gene: TRBJ2-7; v_gene: TRBV9; abundance: few; CDR3aa: CASSEGTGLGSSYEQYF
j_gene: TRBJ1-2; v_gene: TRBV28; abundance: many; CDR3aa: CASSLGPGGYGYTF
j_gene: TRBJ2-2; v_gene: TRBV12-3/TRBV12-4; abundance: many; CDR3aa: CASSPGTRRLNTGELFF
j_gene: TRBJ2-2; v_gene: TRBV5-1; abundance: few; CDR3aa: CASSLDRGRNTGELFF
j_gene: TRBJ2-5; v_gene: TRBV24-1; abundance: few; CDR3aa: CATSDFEEFQETQYF
j_gene: TRBJ2-2; v_gene: TRBV2; abundance: many; CDR3aa: CASRASGGNANTGELFF
j_gene: TRBJ2-3; v_gene: TRBV4-1; abundance: few; CDR3aa: CASSQDPQRGALDTQYF
j_gene: TRBJ2-7; v_gene: TRBV5-1; abundance: NA; CDR3aa: CASSSPGVGRNYEQYF
j_gene: TRBJ2-1; v_gene: TRBV3-1; abundance: few; CDR3aa: CASSQDISSSYNEQFF
j_gene: TRBJ2-7; v_gene: TRBV14; abundance: NA; CDR3aa: CASSRMPGLAFYEQYF
j_gene: TRBJ1-1; v_gene: TRBV5-1; abundance: NA; CDR3aa: CASMSLTEAFF
j_gene: TRBJ2-3; v_gene: TRBV12-3/TRBV12-4; abundance: NA; CDR3aa: CASSQQDRGPTDTQYF
j_gene: TRBJ2-3; v_gene: TRBV6-5; abundance: NA; CDR3aa: CASSYGGRADTQYF
j_gene: TRBJ1-6; v_gene: TRBV28; abundance: many; CDR3aa: CASRPGQGGMNNSPLHF
j_gene: TRBJ2-1; v_gene: TRBV27; abundance: NA; CDR3aa: CASSLAEGPYNEQFF
j_gene: TRBJ2-1; v_gene: TRBV5-1; abundance: many; CDR3aa: CASSFVREPYNEQFF
j_gene: TRBJ2-7; v_gene: TRBV4-1; abundance: many; CDR3aa: CASSQEVRNEQYF
j_gene: TRBJ1-5; v_gene: TRBV15; abundance: few; CDR3aa: CATSLDQGGNQPQHF
j_gene: TRBJ2-1; v_gene: TRBV29-1; abundance: many; CDR3aa: CSVDLQTLFF
j_gene: TRBJ2-1; v_gene: TRBV6-5; abundance: many; CDR3aa: CASSYYGGGGNEQFF
j_gene: TRBJ2-2; v_gene: TRBV5-6; abundance: few; CDR3aa: CASSLIAVGLSNTGELFF
j_gene: TRBJ1-2; v_gene: TRBV6-1; abundance: many; CDR3aa: CASSEDQGRGGYTF
j_gene: TRBJ1-1; v_gene: TRBV20-1; abundance: few; CDR3aa: CSAGGMNTEAFF
j_gene: TRBJ2-1; v_gene: TRBV11-3; abundance: many; CDR3aa: CASSSTLAGAYNEQFF
j_gene: TRBJ2-5; v_gene: TRBV7-6; abundance: NA; CDR3aa: CASSSVRDRHQETQYF
j_gene: TRBJ2-5; v_gene: TRBV18; abundance: NA; CDR3aa: CASSPSTSGGGQETQYF
j_gene: TRBJ2-3; v_gene: TRBV5-1; abundance: NA; CDR3aa: CASSISSTDTQYF
j_gene: TRBJ1-6; v_gene: TRBV28; abundance: NA; CDR3aa: CASSFQGVTFNSPLHF
j_gene: TRBJ2-7; v_gene: TRBV27; abundance: NA; CDR3aa: CASSPSGTLSSYEQYF
j_gene: TRBJ2-2; v_gene: TRBV3-1; abundance: many; CDR3aa: CASSQILSDTGELFF